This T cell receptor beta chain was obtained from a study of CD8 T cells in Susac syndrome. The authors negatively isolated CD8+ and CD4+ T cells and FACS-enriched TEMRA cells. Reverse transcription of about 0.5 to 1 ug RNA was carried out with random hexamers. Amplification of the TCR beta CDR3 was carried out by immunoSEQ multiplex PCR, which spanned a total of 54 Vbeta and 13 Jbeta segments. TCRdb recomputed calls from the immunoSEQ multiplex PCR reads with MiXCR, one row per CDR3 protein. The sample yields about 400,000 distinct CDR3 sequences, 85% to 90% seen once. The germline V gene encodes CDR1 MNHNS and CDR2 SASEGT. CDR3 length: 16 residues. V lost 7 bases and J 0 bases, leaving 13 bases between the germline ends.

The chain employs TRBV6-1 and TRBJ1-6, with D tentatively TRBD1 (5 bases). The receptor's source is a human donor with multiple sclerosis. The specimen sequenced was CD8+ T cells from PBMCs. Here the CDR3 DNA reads TGTGCCAGCATCGTGGACATAGTCTCCTATAATTCACCCCTCCACTTT. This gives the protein CASIVDIVSYNSPLHF.